These T cell receptor beta chains were read from a single sample in a study of identical twins. TCRdb redid the calling of the 5' RACE reads with MiXCR, one entry per CDR3 protein. The top ten clones hold about 2.9% of a sample with a few hundred thousand distinct CDR3 sequences, approximately 24% of them seen once. The same specimen was also included in a second study, on T cells expressing NK-cell markers.

Sequenced material: CD4+ T cells sorted from blood. These receptors were obtained from a woman aged 18-30 years in good health. The CDR3 runs from the conserved cysteine through the conserved F or W. A D gene is named only where the DNA matches it firmly. A clone size is listed for some rows: how often the clone was seen (once, few, many), or a class if it is expanded.

v_call	j_call	clone_size	d_call	cdr3_nt	cdr3_aa
TRBV12-3/TRBV12-4	TRBJ2-7	NA	NA	TGTGCCAGCAGTTCTGCCCTTAAGTACGAGCAGTACTTC	CASSSALKYEQYF
TRBV7-8	TRBJ2-3	NA	NA	TGTGCCAGCAGCCAGCCGAGGACTACGCAGTATTTT	CASSQPRTTQYF
TRBV3-1	TRBJ2-3	NA	TRBD2	TGTGCCAGCTCCAGAAGTGCCGGGACTAGCGGCACAGATACGCAGTATTTT	CASSRSAGTSGTDTQYF
TRBV7-2	TRBJ1-1	NA	NA	TGTGCCAGCAGCTTACAGGGACAATCGGCTGAAGCTTTCTTT	CASSLQGQSAEAFF
TRBV12-3/TRBV12-4	TRBJ1-2	few	NA	TGTGCCAGCAGTAAAGACTATGGCTACACCTTC	CASSKDYGYTF
TRBV6-5	TRBJ2-1	few	NA	TGTGCCAGCAGTTACACCCAGGGCCCCAATGAGCAGTTCTTC	CASSYTQGPNEQFF
TRBV4-3	TRBJ2-3	NA	NA	TGCGCCAGCAGCCTAACAGTAGCACAAACAGATACGCAGTATTTT	CASSLTVAQTDTQYF
TRBV12-3/TRBV12-4	TRBJ2-3	NA	NA	TGTGCCAGCAGACCGACATTGTGGGGAGATACGCAGTATTTT	CASRPTLWGDTQYF
TRBV6-5	TRBJ1-2	NA	TRBD1	TGTGCCAGCAGTTCTCCGGGACAGGGTAACTATGGCTACACCTTC	CASSSPGQGNYGYTF
TRBV20-1	TRBJ1-1	NA	NA	TGCAGTGCCGTAACCGACAGAGAAGCTTTCTTT	CSAVTDREAFF
TRBV5-1	TRBJ2-3	few	TRBD2	TGCGCCAGCAGCAGCGGGGGATCAGATACGCAGTATTTT	CASSSGGSDTQYF
TRBV5-1	TRBJ2-1	NA	NA	TGCGCCAGCAGAACCCCCGATGGGAGGTCGGTTGAGCAGTTCTTC	CASRTPDGRSVEQFF
TRBV25-1	TRBJ2-6	NA	NA	TGTGCCAGCAGTGAAGTAGGGGTTGGTGGGGCCAACGTCCTGACTTTC	CASSEVGVGGANVLTF
TRBV7-8	TRBJ1-1	many	NA	TGTGCCAGCAGCTTACAGGCGAGGACTGAAGCTTTCTTT	CASSLQARTEAFF
TRBV7-9	TRBJ2-7	NA	TRBD2	TGTGCCAGCAGCTTAACGGGAGGTATCTACGAGCAGTACTTC	CASSLTGGIYEQYF
TRBV12-3/TRBV12-4	TRBJ2-2	few	TRBD2	TGTGCCAGCAGTAGGACTAGCGGGAAAACCGGGGAGCTGTTTTTT	CASSRTSGKTGELFF
TRBV29-1	TRBJ2-3	few	NA	TGCAGCGTCCGACCAGGGGCCGCAACAGATACGCAGTATTTT	CSVRPGAATDTQYF
TRBV7-6	TRBJ1-2	few	TRBD1	TGTGCCAGCAGCTTAGCGTTGGGACAGGGCTATGGCTACACCTTC	CASSLALGQGYGYTF
TRBV10-3	TRBJ2-7	NA	NA	TGTGCCATCAGTGGGGGCGGGGTCCCCTCCTACGAGCAGTACTTC	CAISGGGVPSYEQYF
TRBV5-1	TRBJ1-1	NA	TRBD1	TGCGCCAGCAGCTCCTTGGACAGGGCCACTGAAGCTTTCTTT	CASSSLDRATEAFF
TRBV6-1	TRBJ2-3	NA	TRBD1	TGTGCCAGCAGACCTCGCCAGGGGGCTATCGATACGCAGTATTTT	CASRPRQGAIDTQYF
TRBV6-1	TRBJ2-3	NA	NA	TGTGCCAGCAGACGCGCCACCCGCACAGATACGCAGTATTTT	CASRRATRTDTQYF
TRBV6-1	TRBJ1-3	NA	NA	TGTGCCAGCAGTGAAAACAGGCTCTCTGGAAACACCATATATTTT	CASSENRLSGNTIYF
TRBV5-1	TRBJ2-1	NA	NA	TGCGCCAGCAGCTTGCGCCAGATTGGGCGGAATGAGCAGTTCTTC	CASSLRQIGRNEQFF
TRBV5-1	TRBJ1-4	few	NA	TGCGCCAGCAGCCCTCTGGGGGCCAATGAAAAACTGTTTTTT	CASSPLGANEKLFF
TRBV12-3/TRBV12-4	TRBJ2-1	few	TRBD2	TGTGCCAGCAGTTTGCGGGAGGGCCTTAGTGAGCAGTTCTTC	CASSLREGLSEQFF
TRBV5-1	TRBJ2-2	NA	NA	TGCGCCAGCAGCTTGGTCCGAGCGGCCGGGGAGCTGTTTTTT	CASSLVRAAGELFF
TRBV6-6	TRBJ2-7	few	NA	TGTGCCAGCAGCGACAGACCCTCCGAGCAGTACTTC	CASSDRPSEQYF
TRBV5-1	TRBJ2-1	few	TRBD2	TGCGCCAGCCGCGGGAGCTCCAATGAGCAGTTCTTC	CASRGSSNEQFF
TRBV28	TRBJ2-5	few	TRBD2	TGTGCCAGCAGTTTAATAGCGGGAGCAGAGACCCAGTACTTC	CASSLIAGAETQYF
TRBV2	TRBJ1-5	NA	NA	TGTGCCAGCGGGTTAAGGGGCGATCAGCCCCAGCATTTT	CASGLRGDQPQHF
TRBV12-3/TRBV12-4	TRBJ1-2	many	TRBD1	TGTGCCAGCAGTTTCCGGGACAGCTATGGCTACACCTTC	CASSFRDSYGYTF
TRBV12-3/TRBV12-4	TRBJ2-3	NA	TRBD2	TGTGCCAGCAGGACTAGCGGAGGCGGGGGGGATACGCAGTATTTT	CASRTSGGGGDTQYF
TRBV20-1	TRBJ2-7	NA	TRBD2	TGCAGTGCTAGAGATCTGCTAGCGGGGTACGAGCAGTACTTC	CSARDLLAGYEQYF
TRBV5-1	TRBJ2-3	few	NA	TGCGCCAGCAGCTACCTCTCTAGCACAGATACGCAGTATTTT	CASSYLSSTDTQYF
TRBV6-5	TRBJ2-7	few	TRBD2	TGTGCCAGCAGTTACTCTTCGTCTAGCGGTTCCTACGAGCAGTACTTC	CASSYSSSSGSYEQYF
TRBV18	TRBJ2-7	NA	TRBD2	TGTGCCAGCTCACCATCCTTAGCGGGAGGGCGTCTTCGTGAGCAGTACTTC	CASSPSLAGGRLREQYF